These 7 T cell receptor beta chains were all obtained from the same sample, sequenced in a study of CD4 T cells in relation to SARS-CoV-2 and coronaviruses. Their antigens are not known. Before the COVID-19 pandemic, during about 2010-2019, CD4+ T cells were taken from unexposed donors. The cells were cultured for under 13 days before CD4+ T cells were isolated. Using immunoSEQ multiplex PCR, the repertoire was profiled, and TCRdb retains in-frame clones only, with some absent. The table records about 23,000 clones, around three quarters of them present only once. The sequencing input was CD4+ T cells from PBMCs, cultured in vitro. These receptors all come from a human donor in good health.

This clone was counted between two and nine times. The CDR3 here is CASRLPRDTEAFF. The CDR3 DNA reads TGTGCCAGCAGACTCCCGAGGGACACTGAAGCTTTCTTT. The gene calls are TRBV6-6 and TRBJ1-1; D unresolved. The CDR3 length is 13 residues. V gave up 6 bases and J gave up 3 bases, with 11 bases separating them. Germline assignment: CDR1 MNHNY and CDR2 SVGAGI (reference sequence).

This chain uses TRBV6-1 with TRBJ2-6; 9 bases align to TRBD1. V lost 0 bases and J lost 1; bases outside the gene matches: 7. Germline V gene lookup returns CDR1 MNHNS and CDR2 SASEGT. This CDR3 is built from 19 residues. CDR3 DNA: TGTGCCAGCAGTGAAGCGGGACAGGGAAGACCTTCTGGGGCCAACGTCCTGACTTTC. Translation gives CASSEAGQGRPSGANVLTF.

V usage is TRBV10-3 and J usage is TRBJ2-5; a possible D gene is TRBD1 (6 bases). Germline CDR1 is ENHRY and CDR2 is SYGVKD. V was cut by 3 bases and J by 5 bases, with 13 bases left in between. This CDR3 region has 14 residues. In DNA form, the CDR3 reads TGTGCCATCAGTGAAACGGACAGCTGGGAGACCCAGTACTTC. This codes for CAISETDSWETQYF.

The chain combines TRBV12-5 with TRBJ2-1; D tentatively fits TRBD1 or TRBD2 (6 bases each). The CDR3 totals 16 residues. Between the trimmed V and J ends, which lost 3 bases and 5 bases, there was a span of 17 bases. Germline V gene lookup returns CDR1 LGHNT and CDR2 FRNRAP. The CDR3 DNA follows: TGTGCTAGTGGTTTTGGAGGGGGTAGAGGGGACAATGAGCAGTTCTTC. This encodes CASGFGGGRGDNEQFF.

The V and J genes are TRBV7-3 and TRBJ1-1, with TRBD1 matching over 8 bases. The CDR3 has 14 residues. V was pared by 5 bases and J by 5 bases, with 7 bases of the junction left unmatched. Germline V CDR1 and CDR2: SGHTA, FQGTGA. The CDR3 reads CASSQTGVRTEAFF. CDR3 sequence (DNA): TGTGCCAGCAGCCAGACAGGGGTACGGACTGAAGCTTTCTTT.

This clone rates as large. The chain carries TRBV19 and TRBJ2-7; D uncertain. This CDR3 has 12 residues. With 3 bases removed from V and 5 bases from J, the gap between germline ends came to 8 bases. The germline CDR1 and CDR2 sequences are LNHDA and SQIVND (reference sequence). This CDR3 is CASSIRSDEQYF. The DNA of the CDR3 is TGTGCCAGTAGTATTAGGTCTGACGAGCAGTACTTC.

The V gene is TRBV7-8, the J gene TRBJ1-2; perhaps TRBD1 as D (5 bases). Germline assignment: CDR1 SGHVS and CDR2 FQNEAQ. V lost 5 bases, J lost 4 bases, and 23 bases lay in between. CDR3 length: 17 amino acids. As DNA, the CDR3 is TGTGCCAGCAGCCCCACTATTCTTCCCGGGACGGGCTATGGCTACACCTTC. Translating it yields CASSPTILPGTGYGYTF.